This T cell receptor beta chain originates from a study of blood T cell repertoires in COVID-19. About the research overall: Italy, Spain and the United States were the sources of the convalescent and acute COVID-19 samples. Nucleic acid was either cDNA or gDNA, and it came from T cells, B-cell-depleted T cells, or PBMCs.

It was during active infection that Seattle patients were enrolled and then longitudinally followed. This clone came up a few times. In the authors' methods: Estimates of nucleated cell counts were drawn from the amplification of reference gene primers. Measured with immunoSEQ multiplex PCR; TCRdb has only the in-frame clones, and not every one. V, J and clone size reflect that table, while D and trimming were determined from the DNA. The table lists about 70,000 clones, around 83% of them singletons. CDR3 size: 13 residues. The V and J ends lost 7 bases and 0 bases respectively, with 10 bases between them. Germline V gene sequence: CDR1 GTSNPN, CDR2 SVGIG (reference sequence).

The TCR sequence derives from a man aged 25-45 years with COVID-19, enrolled during active disease. The genes are TRBV30 and TRBJ1-5; D remains ambiguous. Specimen: peripheral blood. DNA of the CDR3: TGTGCCTTCGCCCGGGATAGCAATCAGCCCCAGCATTTT. Translating it yields CAFARDSNQPQHF. The full variable domain, rest sourced from reference TRBV30 and TRBJ1-5, is SQTIHQWPATLVQPVGSPLSLECTVEGTSNPNLYWYRQAAGRGLQLLFYSVGIGQISSEVPQNLSASRPQDRQFILSSKKLLLSDSGFYLCAFARDSNQPQHFGDGTRLSIL.